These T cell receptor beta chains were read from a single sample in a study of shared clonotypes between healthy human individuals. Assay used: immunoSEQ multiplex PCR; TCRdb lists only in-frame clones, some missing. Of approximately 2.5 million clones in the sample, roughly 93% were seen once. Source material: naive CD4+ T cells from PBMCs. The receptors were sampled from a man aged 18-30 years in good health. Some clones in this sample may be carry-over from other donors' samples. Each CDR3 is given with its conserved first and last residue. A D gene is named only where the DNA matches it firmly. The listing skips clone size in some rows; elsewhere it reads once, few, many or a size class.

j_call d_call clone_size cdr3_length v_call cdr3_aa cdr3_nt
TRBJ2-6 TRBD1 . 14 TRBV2 CAGSGGTGANVLTF TGTGCCGGCTCAGGGGGTACTGGGGCCAACGTCCTGACTTTC
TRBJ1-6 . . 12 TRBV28 CASSSTNSPLHF TGTGCCAGCAGTTCGACTAATTCACCCCTCCACTTT
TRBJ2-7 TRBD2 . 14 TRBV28 CASTFRGGSAVQYF TGTGCCAGCACCTTCCGGGGGGGTTCGGCCGTGCAGTACTTC
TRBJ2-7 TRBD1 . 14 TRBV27 CASRRDRRSYEQYF TGTGCCAGCAGGAGGGACAGGCGCTCCTACGAGCAGTACTTC
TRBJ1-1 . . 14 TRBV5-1 CASTPSGGSTEAFF TGCGCCAGCACCCCGAGTGGGGGTAGCACTGAAGCTTTCTTT
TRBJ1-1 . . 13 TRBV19 CASSTAGNTEAFF TGTGCCAGTAGTACGGCCGGGAACACTGAAGCTTTCTTT
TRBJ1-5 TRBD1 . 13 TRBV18 CASSPGGQSPLHF TGTGCCAGCTCACCAGGGGGACAGAGTCCCCTGCATTTT
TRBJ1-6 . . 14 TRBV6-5 CASSRQTFRSPLHF TGTGCCAGCAGTCGACAGACGTTCCGATCACCCCTCCACTTT
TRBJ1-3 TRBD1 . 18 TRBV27 CASSFISPTGEAGNTIYF TGTGCCAGCAGTTTTATATCCCCGACAGGGGAGGCTGGAAACACCATATATTTT
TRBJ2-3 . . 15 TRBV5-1 CASSWGTRPTDTQYF TGCGCCAGCAGCTGGGGGACACGCCCTACAGATACGCAGTATTTT
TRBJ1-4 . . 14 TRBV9 CASSPTTLHEKLFF TGTGCCAGCAGTCCTACTACTTTGCATGAAAAACTGTTTTTT
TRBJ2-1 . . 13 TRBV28 CASSQDSYNEQFF TGTGCCAGCAGTCAGGACTCCTACAATGAGCAGTTCTTC
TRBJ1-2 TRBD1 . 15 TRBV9 CASSSTGGELYGYTF TGTGCCAGCAGCTCAACAGGGGGCGAGCTCTATGGCTACACCTTC
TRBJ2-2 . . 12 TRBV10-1 CASSGLPGELFF TGCGCCAGCAGTGGACTCCCCGGGGAGCTGTTTTTT
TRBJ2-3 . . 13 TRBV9 CASSVRGTDTQYF TGTGCCAGCAGCGTACGCGGAACAGATACGCAGTATTTT
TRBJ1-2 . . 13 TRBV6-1 CASRIQGVDGYTF TGTGCCAGCAGGATACAGGGTGTCGATGGCTACACCTTC
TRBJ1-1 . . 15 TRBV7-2 CASSLKVSVNTEAFF TGTGCCAGCAGCTTAAAGGTATCCGTGAACACTGAAGCTTTCTTT
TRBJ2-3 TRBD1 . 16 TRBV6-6 CASSYLTGLLTDTQYF TGTGCCAGCAGTTACCTGACAGGGTTACTCACAGATACGCAGTATTTT
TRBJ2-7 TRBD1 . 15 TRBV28 CASSRTTGVRYEQYF TGTGCCAGCAGCCGGACCACAGGGGTCCGTTACGAGCAGTACTTC
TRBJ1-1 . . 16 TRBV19 CASSIRQAPGAAEAFF TGTGCCAGTAGTATCCGACAGGCTCCCGGTGCGGCTGAAGCTTTCTTT
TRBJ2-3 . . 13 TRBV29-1 CSVEGRVTDTQYF TGCAGCGTTGAGGGCAGGGTCACAGATACGCAGTATTTT
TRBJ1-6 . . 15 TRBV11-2 CASSLLRYPNSPLHF TGTGCCAGCAGCTTACTCCGGTACCCTAATTCACCCCTCCACTTT
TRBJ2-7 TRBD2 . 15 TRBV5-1 CASSTGLADSYEQYF TGCGCCAGCAGCACAGGACTAGCGGACTCCTACGAGCAGTACTTC
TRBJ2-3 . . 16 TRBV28 CASSLLGTALTDTQYF TGTGCCAGCAGCCTCCTCGGGACGGCCCTCACAGATACGCAGTATTTT
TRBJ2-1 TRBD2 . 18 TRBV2 CASTRGLAGGPRYNEQFF TGTGCCAGCACCCGTGGGCTAGCGGGAGGCCCGAGATACAATGAGCAGTTCTTC
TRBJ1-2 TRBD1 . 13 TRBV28 CASREQGAPGYTF TGTGCCAGTCGGGAACAGGGGGCGCCTGGCTACACCTTC
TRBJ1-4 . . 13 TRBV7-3 CASSLILGEKLFF TGTGCCAGCAGCTTAATCTTGGGTGAAAAACTGTTTTTT
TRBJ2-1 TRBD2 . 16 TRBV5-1 CASTGLAGSPSHEQFF TGCGCCAGCACCGGACTAGCGGGATCGCCTTCCCATGAGCAGTTCTTC
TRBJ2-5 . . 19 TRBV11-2 CASSLDGIRRGTGRWAQYF TGTGCCAGCAGCTTAGATGGAATACGGAGGGGAACAGGACGCTGGGCCCAGTACTTC
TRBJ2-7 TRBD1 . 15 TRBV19 CASSDPRGRSYEQYF TGTGCCAGTAGCGATCCTAGGGGGCGCTCCTACGAGCAGTACTTC
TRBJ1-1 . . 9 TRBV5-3 CARSLPGKF TGTGCCAGAAGCTTGCCAGGGAAATTT
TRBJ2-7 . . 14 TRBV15 CATSIQGGQYEQYF TGTGCCACCAGCATCCAGGGCGGGCAGTACGAGCAGTACTTC
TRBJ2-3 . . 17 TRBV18 CASSPLGRPLHTDTQYF TGTGCCAGCTCACCACTTGGACGTCCTCTCCACACAGATACGCAGTATTTT
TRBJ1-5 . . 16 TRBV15 CATSTLGGPPKEPQHF TGTGCCACCAGCACCCTTGGGGGACCCCCCAAAGAGCCCCAGCATTTT
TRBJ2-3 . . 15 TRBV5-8 CASSLAVDPADTQYF TGTGCCAGCAGCTTGGCGGTAGACCCCGCAGATACGCAGTATTTT
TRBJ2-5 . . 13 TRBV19 CASRTSGQETQYF TGTGCCAGTAGGACTTCGGGCCAAGAGACCCAGTACTTC
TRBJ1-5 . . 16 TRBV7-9 CASSLGVGLDGQPQHF TGTGCCAGCAGCTTAGGGGTGGGGCTAGACGGCCAGCCCCAGCATTTT
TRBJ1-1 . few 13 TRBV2 CASSEYQATGAFF TGTGCCAGCAGTGAATACCAGGCCACGGGAGCTTTCTTT
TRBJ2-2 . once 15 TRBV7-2 CASSLVDPNTGELFF TGTGCCAGCAGCTTAGTTGACCCGAACACCGGGGAGCTGTTTTTT
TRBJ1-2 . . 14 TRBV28 CASKKGGVNYGYTF TGTGCCAGCAAAAAGGGGGGCGTTAACTATGGCTACACCTTC
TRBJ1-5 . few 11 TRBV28 CASSLSQPQHF TGTGCCAGCAGTTTAAGTCAGCCCCAGCATTTT
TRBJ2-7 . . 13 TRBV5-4 CASSFSSDWEQYF TGTGCCAGCAGCTTCTCTAGCGACTGGGAGCAGTACTTC
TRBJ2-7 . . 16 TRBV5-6 CASSQLGGTAPYEQYF TGTGCCAGCAGCCAACTAGGAGGGACCGCGCCCTACGAGCAGTACTTC
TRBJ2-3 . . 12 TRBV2 CASSPARDTQYF TGTGCCAGCAGCCCGGCCAGAGATACGCAGTATTTT
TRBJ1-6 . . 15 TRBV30 CAWSSLRRRGSPLHF TGTGCCTGGAGTTCGCTGCGGCGCCGGGGTTCACCCCTCCACTTT
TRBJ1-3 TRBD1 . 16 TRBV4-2 CASSHAGQGIRNTIYF TGTGCCAGCAGCCACGCCGGACAGGGTATTAGAAACACCATATATTTT
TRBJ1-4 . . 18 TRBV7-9 CASSNSGLGAPTNEKLFF TGTGCCAGCAGCAACAGCGGTCTCGGGGCCCCAACTAATGAAAAACTGTTTTTT